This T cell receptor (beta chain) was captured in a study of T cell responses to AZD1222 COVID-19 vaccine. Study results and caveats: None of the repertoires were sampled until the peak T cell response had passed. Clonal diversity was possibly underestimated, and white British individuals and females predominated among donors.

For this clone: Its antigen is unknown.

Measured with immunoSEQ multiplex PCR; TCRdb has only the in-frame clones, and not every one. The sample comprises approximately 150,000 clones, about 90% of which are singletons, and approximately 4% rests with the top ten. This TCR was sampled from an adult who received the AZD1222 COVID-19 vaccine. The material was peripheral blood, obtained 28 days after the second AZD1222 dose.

CDR3 sequence: CASSQFWGGQGPSGNTIYF. Here the CDR3 DNA reads TGCGCCAGCAGCCAATTTTGGGGGGGCCAGGGCCCTTCTGGAAACACCATATATTTT. This rearrangement joins TRBV4-1 to TRBJ1-3; D might be TRBD1 (6 bases). From germline, CDR1 is MGHRA and CDR2 YSYEKL. Trimming cost V 2 bases and J 1 base, with 21 bases left between them. The CDR3 has 19 amino acids.